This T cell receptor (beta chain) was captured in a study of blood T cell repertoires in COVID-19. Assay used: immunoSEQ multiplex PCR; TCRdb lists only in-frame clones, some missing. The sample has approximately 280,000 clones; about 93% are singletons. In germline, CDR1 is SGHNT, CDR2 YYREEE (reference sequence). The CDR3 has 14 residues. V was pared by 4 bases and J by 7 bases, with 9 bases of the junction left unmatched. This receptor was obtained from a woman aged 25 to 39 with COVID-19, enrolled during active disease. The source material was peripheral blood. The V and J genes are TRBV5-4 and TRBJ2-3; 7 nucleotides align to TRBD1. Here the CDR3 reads CASSPPGQPYTQYF. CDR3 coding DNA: TGTGCCAGCAGCCCGCCGGGACAGCCATATACGCAGTATTTT.